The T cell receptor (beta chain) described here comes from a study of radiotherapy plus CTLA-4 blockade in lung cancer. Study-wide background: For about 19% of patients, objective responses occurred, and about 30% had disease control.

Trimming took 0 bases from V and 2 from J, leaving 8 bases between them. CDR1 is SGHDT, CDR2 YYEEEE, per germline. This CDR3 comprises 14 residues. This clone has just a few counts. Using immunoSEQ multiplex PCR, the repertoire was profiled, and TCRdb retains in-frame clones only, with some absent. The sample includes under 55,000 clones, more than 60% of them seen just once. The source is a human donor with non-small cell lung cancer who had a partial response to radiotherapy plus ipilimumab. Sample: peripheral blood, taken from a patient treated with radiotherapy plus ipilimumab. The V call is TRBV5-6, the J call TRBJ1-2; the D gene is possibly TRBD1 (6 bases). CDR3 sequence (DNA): TGTGCCAGCAGCTTGGCTGGGGGCAACTATGGCTACACCTTC. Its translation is CASSLAGGNYGYTF.